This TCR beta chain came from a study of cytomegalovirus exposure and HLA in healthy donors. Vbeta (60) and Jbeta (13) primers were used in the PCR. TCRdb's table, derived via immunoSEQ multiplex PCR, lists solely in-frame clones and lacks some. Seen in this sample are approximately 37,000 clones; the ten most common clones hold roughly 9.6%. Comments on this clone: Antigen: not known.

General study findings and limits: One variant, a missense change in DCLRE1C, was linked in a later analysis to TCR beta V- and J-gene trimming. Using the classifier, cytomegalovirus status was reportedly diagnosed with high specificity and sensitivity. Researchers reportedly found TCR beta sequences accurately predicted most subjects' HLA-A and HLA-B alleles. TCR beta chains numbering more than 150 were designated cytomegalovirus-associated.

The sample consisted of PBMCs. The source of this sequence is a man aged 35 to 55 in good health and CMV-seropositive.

CDR3 nucleotides: TGTGCCAGCAGCGTAGCTCAAGCCTCTGGGGCCAACGTCCTGACTTTC. Protein product: CASSVAQASGANVLTF. The V call is TRBV9, the J call TRBJ2-6; D is unclear. The germline V and J ends were trimmed by 0 bases and 0 bases, with 7 bases remaining between them. This CDR3 spans 16 amino acids. Germline-derived CDR1 and CDR2 are SGDLS and YYNGEE.